Each of the 14 T cell receptor beta chains below was sequenced from the same sample in a study of OX40 agonist ivuxolimab in advanced cancers. The protocol was immunoSEQ multiplex PCR, while the TCRdb copy is restricted to in-frame clones and leaves out a portion. The sample gives tens of thousands of clones, about nine tenths of which show up once; roughly 11% is in the top ten. The sample consisted of CD4+ or CD8+ T cells sorted from blood, taken in a trial of the OX40 agonist ivuxolimab. Receptors were obtained from an adult with an advanced solid tumor such as melanoma, head and neck, liver or kidney cancer.

The V call is TRBV7-8, the J call TRBJ2-1; 9 bases are a match to TRBD2. The V gene end was trimmed by 5 bases and the J gene end by 2 bases; junction bases not matched to a gene: 7. The CDR3 length is 16 residues. The germline V gene has CDR1 SGHVS and CDR2 FQNEAQ. CDR3 DNA sequence: TGTGCCAGCAGCAGCGGTCCTAGCGGGACCTACAATGAGCAGTTCTTC. It is translated as CASSSGPSGTYNEQFF.

This clone appeared once. The chain links TRBV28 to TRBJ2-7; D remains unclear. Germline CDR1 reads MDHEN; CDR2 reads SYDVKM. Trimming shortened V by 6 bases and J by 3 bases, and 6 bases separated the two germline ends. CDR3 length: 11 amino acids. The CDR3 loop is CASSEDYEQYF. The CDR3 nucleotides are TGTGCCAGCAGCGAGGACTACGAGCAGTACTTC.

This clone was seen a single time. The rearrangement joins TRBV6-1 to TRBJ1-5; weak D call: TRBD1 (6 bases). Germline V gene data show CDR1 as MNHNS and CDR2 as SASEGT. This CDR3 region has 15 residues. The ends were cut back, 5 bases at V and 0 bases at J, with 11 bases in the middle. The CDR3 coding sequence is TGTGCCAGCAGTAAACGGACAGTTAGCAATCAGCCCCAGCATTTT. It is translated as CASSKRTVSNQPQHF.

This chain joins TRBV27 and TRBJ2-2; TRBD2 might be the D (6 bases). CDR3 size: 12 residues. The V end was cut by 5 bases, the J end by 5 bases, with 6 bases between. Germline CDR1 and CDR2: MNHEY and SMNVEV (reference sequence). The CDR3 region is CASSRGTGELFF. In nucleotides, the CDR3 is TGTGCCAGCAGTCGGGGGACCGGGGAGCTGTTTTTT.

This chain connects TRBV11-2 to TRBJ1-1; perhaps TRBD1 as D (5 bases). The CDR3 covers 14 residues. Between the trimmed V and J ends, which lost 2 bases and 3 bases, there was a span of 10 bases. CDR1 is SGHAT and CDR2 is FQNNGV in the germline V gene. CDR3 region: CASSLSRDHTEAFF. The DNA of the CDR3 is TGTGCCAGCAGCTTAAGTAGGGACCACACTGAAGCTTTCTTT.

The V gene is TRBV5-1, the J gene TRBJ2-1, with a tentative D call TRBD1 (6 bases). V dropped 3 bases and J dropped 6 bases, with 10 bases sitting between them. There are 13 residues in the CDR3. Germline assignment: CDR1 SGHRS and CDR2 YFSETQ. The CDR3 bases are TGCGCCAGCAGCTGGACAGAAACCAATGAGCAGTTCTTC. Translated, it gives CASSWTETNEQFF. Looking up the rest from reference TRBV5-1 and TRBJ2-1 gives the full variable domain: KAGVTQTPRYLIKTRGQQVTLSCSPISGHRSVSWYQQTPGQGLQFLFEYFSETQRNKGNFPGRFSGRQFSNSRSEMNVSTLELGDSALYLCASSWTETNEQFFGPGTRLTVL.

The rearrangement links TRBV7-3 to TRBJ2-3; no definite D call. V was shortened by 2 bases and J by 0 bases, with 3 bases between the two germline ends. CDR1 is SGHTA and CDR2 is FQGTGA in the germline V gene. The CDR3 runs 13 residues. CDR3 bases: TGTGCCAGCAGCTTATACAGCACAGATACGCAGTATTTT. Translated, it gives CASSLYSTDTQYF.

This chain joins TRBV19 and TRBJ2-7, with D unresolved. The CDR3 totals 14 residues. Germline V gives CDR1 LNHDA, CDR2 SQIVND (reference sequence). V lost 4 bases and J 4 bases, leaving 14 bases between the germline ends. The CDR3 nucleotides are TGTGCCAGTAGTACCACTACTCCCCTTTACGAGCAGTACTTC. It encodes CASSTTTPLYEQYF. Supplemented by reference TRBV19 and TRBJ2-7, the full variable domain reads DGGITQSPKYLFRKEGQNVTLSCEQNLNHDAMYWYRQDPGQGLRLIYYSQIVNDFQKGDIAEGYSVSREKKESFPLTVTSAQKNPTAFYLCASSTTTPLYEQYFGPGTRLTVT.

This clone has only one observation. V and J are TRBV27 and TRBJ2-5; a weak D match, TRBD1 (5 bases). The CDR3 is 14 amino acids. The germline V gene encodes CDR1 MNHEY and CDR2 SMNVEV (reference sequence). Trimming removed 8 bases from V and 3 bases from J, with 16 bases in between. The CDR3, as DNA: TGTGCCAGCCGAAAGAGACAGAGTAAAGAGACCCAGTACTTC. As protein: CASRKRQSKETQYF.

V is TRBV27 and J is TRBJ2-7, with a weak D call TRBD1 (6 bases). CDR3 length equals 13 residues. V lost 5 bases to trimming and J lost 6 bases, with 14 bases between them. Germline V gene data show CDR1 as MNHEY and CDR2 as SMNVEV (reference sequence). The CDR3 protein is CASSSAVGAEQYF. The CDR3, as DNA: TGTGCCAGCAGTAGCGCCGTGGGGGCCGAGCAGTACTTC.

CDR3 loop: CASSSKKAGGFGTQYF. CDR3 in DNA: TGTGCCAGCAGCTCCAAGAAAGCGGGGGGTTTCGGGACCCAGTACTTC. This chain links TRBV7-8 with TRBJ2-5; the match to TRBD2 covers 9 bases. The CDR3 length is 16 residues. The V segment lost 4 bases and the J segment 7 bases; nucleotides outside the gene matches: 13. Germline CDR1 reads SGHVS; CDR2 reads FQNEAQ.

This clone was observed a handful of times. This chain joins TRBV29-1 and TRBJ1-1, with a tentative D call TRBD1 (5 bases). CDR3 length: 14 residues. Germline CDR1 is SQVTM and CDR2 is ANQGSEA. The germline V and J ends were trimmed by 4 bases and 0 bases, with 12 bases remaining between them. The CDR3 protein is CSVVEGPMNTEAFF. CDR3 DNA sequence: TGCAGCGTTGTGGAGGGGCCGATGAACACTGAAGCTTTCTTT.

The V call is TRBV9, the J call TRBJ2-5, with D unresolved. The CDR3 has 13 amino acids. Germline V gene data show CDR1 as SGDLS and CDR2 as YYNGEE. Trimming removed 3 bases at V and 5 bases at J, with 11 bases between. CDR3 residues: CASSDRFLETQYF. In nucleotides, the CDR3 is TGTGCCAGCAGCGACCGGTTCCTTGAGACCCAGTACTTC.

This chain connects TRBV5-4 to TRBJ1-6, with D possibly being TRBD1 (5 bases). Germline CDR1 SGHNT, CDR2 YYREEE (reference sequence). Trimming removed 5 bases at V and 6 bases at J, with 18 bases between. The CDR3 has 16 amino acids. CDR3 bases: TGTGCCAGCAGGGACCAGGGAAGGAGGGTTAATTCACCCCTCCACTTT. Protein product: CASRDQGRRVNSPLHF.